A single TCR beta chain is shown here with its context. Other DNA sequences in this specimen translate into the identical CDR3. This record belongs to a study of OX40 agonist ivuxolimab in advanced cancers. Clones were read by immunoSEQ multiplex PCR, and TCRdb kept only the in-frame ones, dropping some. This table has around 26,000 clones, approximately 85% appearing once. This clonotype was obtained from an adult with an advanced solid tumor such as melanoma, head and neck, liver or kidney cancer. The source material was CD4+ or CD8+ T cells sorted from blood, sampled in a trial of the OX40 agonist ivuxolimab.

As DNA, the CDR3 is TGTGCCAGCAGTCTATACAATGAGCAGTTCTTC. This gives the protein CASSLYNEQFF. V gene TRBV27 combines with J gene TRBJ2-1, with D unclear. From germline, CDR1 is MNHEY and CDR2 SMNVEV (reference sequence). The V end lost 5 bases, the J end lost 4 bases, and 3 bases lay between the germline ends. The CDR3 is made up of 11 amino acids.